These T cell receptor beta chains were read from a single sample in a study of control samples from healthy donors and cancer patients. Profiled with immunoSEQ multiplex PCR; TCRdb holds only in-frame clones, not every one. The sample records fewer than 70,000 clones, 84% being singletons. Specimen: PBMCs. All receptors come from a woman between 45 and 65 years old with lung cancer. CDR3s include the opening cysteine and the closing phenylalanine or tryptophan. The D gene is left open where the match is weak. The listing skips clone size in some rows; elsewhere it reads once, few, many or a size class.

TRBJ2-5,NA,TRBV5-1,NA,CASSLRGHEETQYF,TGCGCCAGCAGCTTACGGGGGCATGAAGAGACCCAGTACTTC
TRBJ1-3,once,TRBV3-1/TRBV3-2,NA,CASSQRGEPGNTIYF,TGTGCCAGCAGCCAACGAGGGGAACCTGGAAACACCATATATTTT
TRBJ2-1,once,TRBV7-2,TRBD1,CASSPPGQGAQNEQFF,TGTGCCAGCAGCCCGCCGGGACAGGGGGCGCAAAATGAGCAGTTCTTC
TRBJ2-1,NA,TRBV9,NA,CASSVGATDNEQFF,TGTGCCAGCAGCGTAGGGGCCACTGACAATGAGCAGTTCTTC
TRBJ2-5,NA,TRBV11-3,NA,CASAGETQYF,TGTGCCAGCGCGGGAGAGACCCAGTACTTC
TRBJ1-5,NA,TRBV6-5,NA,CASALSASPQHF,TGTGCCAGCGCCCTCTCCGCGTCACCTCAGCATTTT
TRBJ1-1,once,TRBV6-5,TRBD1,CASRDTGGGTEAFF,TGTGCCAGCAGGGATACAGGGGGGGGGACTGAAGCTTTCTTT
TRBJ1-5,NA,TRBV19,TRBD1,CASTRQGDSNQPQHF,TGTGCCAGTACCAGACAGGGGGATAGCAATCAGCCCCAGCATTTT
TRBJ1-1,NA,TRBV7-9,TRBD1,CASSAQGALDTEAFF,TGTGCCAGCAGCGCACAGGGGGCGTTGGACACTGAAGCTTTCTTT
TRBJ2-2,NA,TRBV7-9,NA,CASSPTGNTGELFF,TGTGCCAGCAGCCCTACAGGGAACACCGGGGAGCTGTTTTTT
TRBJ2-3,NA,TRBV7-2,NA,CASSLSGRDTQYF,TGTGCCAGCAGCTTATCGGGCCGAGATACGCAGTATTTT
TRBJ2-2,NA,TRBV7-3,NA,CASSLTINTGELFF,TGTGCCAGCAGCTTAACGATAAACACCGGGGAGCTGTTTTTT
TRBJ2-3,NA,TRBV28,NA,CASSLPGKVTDTQYF,TGTGCCAGCAGCCTACCAGGGAAGGTGACAGATACGCAGTATTTT
TRBJ2-5,NA,TRBV27,NA,CASSRPVDQETQYF,TGTGCCAGCAGTAGGCCCGTCGACCAAGAGACCCAGTACTTC
TRBJ2-5,few,TRBV5-1,TRBD1,CASSPNLQTGTTTQYF,TGCGCCAGCAGCCCCAACCTTCAGACAGGGACGACGACCCAGTACTTC
TRBJ1-1,NA,TRBV18,NA,CASSPTRQGNTEAFF,TGTGCCAGCTCACCCACAAGGCAGGGAAACACTGAAGCTTTCTTT
TRBJ2-1,NA,TRBV11-2,TRBD1,CASSPDRETEQFF,TGTGCCAGCAGCCCGGACAGGGAAACGGAGCAGTTCTTC
TRBJ2-5,NA,TRBV7-9,NA,CASSFGGQETQYF,TGTGCCAGCAGCTTTGGGGGCCAAGAGACCCAGTACTTC
TRBJ1-5,NA,TRBV12-3/TRBV12-4,NA,CASSLTRGQPQHF,TGTGCCAGCAGTTTGACCAGGGGTCAGCCCCAGCATTTT
TRBJ2-7,NA,TRBV7-9,TRBD1,CASSSTGGASYEQYF,TGTGCCAGCAGCTCGACAGGGGGCGCGTCGTACGAGCAGTACTTC
TRBJ2-2,NA,TRBV5-6,NA,CASSLYNPNTGELFF,TGTGCCAGCAGCTTGTATAATCCAAACACCGGGGAGCTGTTTTTT
TRBJ2-1,NA,TRBV3-1/TRBV3-2,TRBD1,CASSLTGTGADEQFF,TGTGCCAGCAGCCTCACCGGGACAGGGGCCGATGAGCAGTTCTTC
TRBJ2-5,NA,TRBV18,NA,CASSPRLGRTQETQYF,TGTGCCAGCTCACCGCGACTAGGAAGAACGCAAGAGACCCAGTACTTC
TRBJ1-2,NA,TRBV24-1,TRBD1,CATSDAEARQGLYGYTF,TGTGCCACCAGTGACGCTGAGGCCCGACAGGGACTCTATGGCTACACCTTC
TRBJ1-1,NA,TRBV6-2/TRBV6-3,NA,CASSYEVDTEAFF,TGTGCCAGCAGTTATGAAGTCGACACTGAAGCTTTCTTT
TRBJ1-2,NA,TRBV2,NA,CASSEELPGFYGYTF,TGTGCCAGCAGTGAAGAATTGCCGGGGTTCTATGGCTACACCTTC
TRBJ1-4,once,TRBV6-5,NA,CASSLRPQSNEKLFF,TGTGCCAGCAGCTTGAGGCCTCAGTCTAATGAAAAACTGTTTTTT
TRBJ2-7,NA,TRBV9,NA,CASSVGRTAYEQYF,TGTGCCAGCAGCGTAGGCAGGACAGCCTACGAGCAGTACTTC
TRBJ2-7,NA,TRBV5-1,TRBD2,CASSLTPAGGSEQYF,TGCGCCAGCAGTCTTACTCCAGCGGGGGGAAGCGAGCAGTACTTC
TRBJ2-3,NA,TRBV7-9,TRBD1,CASRITGDADTQYF,TGTGCCAGCAGAATAACAGGGGACGCAGATACGCAGTATTTT
TRBJ2-1,NA,TRBV12-3/TRBV12-4,TRBD2,CASSLGGGNEQFF,TGTGCCAGCAGTTTAGGGGGGGGCAATGAGCAGTTCTTC
TRBJ1-2,once,TRBV7-9,TRBD1,CASSRSGTGLFGYTF,TGTGCCAGCAGTCGAAGCGGGACAGGGCTCTTTGGCTACACCTTC
TRBJ2-7,NA,TRBV7-2,TRBD2,CASSPLRGAYYEQYF,TGTGCCAGCAGCCCGTTGCGGGGGGCTTACTACGAGCAGTACTTC
TRBJ1-2,NA,TRBV6-1,NA,CASSEWERPYGYTF,TGTGCCAGCAGTGAATGGGAGAGACCCTATGGCTACACCTTC
TRBJ2-2,NA,TRBV30,NA,CAWSVRGEVTGELFF,TGTGCCTGGAGTGTTCGGGGTGAGGTCACCGGGGAGCTGTTTTTT
TRBJ2-2,NA,TRBV27,TRBD1,CASSLGQGNTGELFF,TGTGCCAGCAGTCTGGGACAGGGGAACACCGGGGAGCTGTTTTTT
TRBJ1-5,few,TRBV18,NA,CASSPEGNQPQHF,TGTGCCAGCTCACCGGAGGGCAATCAGCCCCAGCATTTT
TRBJ2-2,once,TRBV28,NA,CASSSYTGELFF,TGTGCCAGCAGTTCTTACACCGGGGAGCTGTTTTTT
TRBJ1-1,once,TRBV13,NA,CASSSRPLQGGRTEAFF,TGTGCCAGCAGCTCTCGACCATTACAGGGTGGTCGCACTGAAGCTTTCTTT
TRBJ2-3,NA,TRBV20-1,TRBD2,CSASGGSGGPNKERDTQYF,TGCAGTGCCAGTGGTGGGAGCGGGGGGCCTAATAAAGAGCGAGATACGCAGTATTTT
TRBJ1-1,NA,TRBV7-9,NA,CASSRPPVDTEAFF,TGTGCCAGCAGCAGGCCCCCCGTGGACACTGAAGCTTTCTTT
TRBJ1-2,NA,TRBV27,NA,CASSLNQGNYGYTF,TGTGCCAGCAGTTTAAATCAGGGTAACTATGGCTACACCTTC
TRBJ2-7,NA,TRBV18,TRBD1,CASSPGQGAGEQYF,TGTGCCAGCTCACCCGGGCAGGGGGCTGGCGAGCAGTACTTC
TRBJ1-1,NA,TRBV5-4,NA,CASSAGREKAFF,TGTGCCAGCAGCGCCGGAAGGGAAAAAGCTTTCTTT
TRBJ1-1,NA,TRBV18,NA,CASSPAGRAPFF,TGTGCCAGCTCACCAGCAGGCAGGGCTCCTTTCTTT
TRBJ1-1,NA,TRBV10-3,NA,CAISEGRWTEAFF,TGTGCCATCAGTGAGGGGCGTTGGACTGAAGCTTTCTTT